Each of the 26 T cell receptor beta chains below was sequenced from the same sample in a study of T cell responses to AZD1222 COVID-19 vaccine. The data were produced by immunoSEQ multiplex PCR, yet TCRdb's version contains in-frame clones alone and is incomplete. Among more than 95,000 clones listed, around 89% were seen once. Sequences were derived from peripheral blood, sampled 28 days after the second AZD1222 dose. Receptors were obtained from an adult who received the AZD1222 COVID-19 vaccine.

The genes are TRBV6-5 and TRBJ2-1, with D tentatively TRBD2 (6 bases). The germline V gene has CDR1 MNHEY and CDR2 SVGAGI. The CDR3 spans 13 residues. V lost 8 bases to trimming and J lost 0 bases, with 8 bases between them. In DNA form, the CDR3 reads TGTGCCAGCGGGGGGAGCTCCTACAATGAGCAGTTCTTC. Protein product: CASGGSSYNEQFF.

The CDR3 nucleotides are TGTGCCAGCAGTTTAGGTTTACGGACAGGGTGGGGCACTGAAGCTTTCTTT. The encoded protein is CASSLGLRTGWGTEAFF. The V and J genes are TRBV28 and TRBJ1-1, with TRBD1 matching 8 bases. Per the germline V gene, CDR1 is MDHEN and CDR2 is SYDVKM. Trimming at V came to 2 bases and at J to 4 bases, leaving 12 bases not matched to a gene. CDR3 length equals 17 residues.

V gene TRBV28 combines with J gene TRBJ1-2; D remains unclear. V was trimmed by 3 bases and J by 3 bases, leaving 8 bases between them. CDR3 size: 13 residues. Germline-derived CDR1 and CDR2 are MDHEN and SYDVKM. The CDR3 DNA reads as TGTGCCAGCAGTTTTGAGGAATACTATGGCTACACCTTC. It encodes CASSFEEYYGYTF.

This rearrangement joins TRBV7-9 to TRBJ2-5, with D possibly being TRBD2 (6 bases). Per the germline V gene, CDR1 is SEHNR and CDR2 is FQNEAQ (reference sequence). There are 16 residues in the CDR3. V dropped 2 bases and J dropped 0 bases, with 13 bases sitting between them. CDR3 nucleotide sequence: TGTGCCAGCAGCTTACTTCCAACTAGCAACCAAGAGACCCAGTACTTC. Translated, it gives CASSLLPTSNQETQYF. Variable domain in full (rest from reference TRBV7-9 and TRBJ2-5): DTGVSQNPRHKITKRGQNVTFRCDPISEHNRLYWYRQTLGQGPEFLTYFQNEAQLEKSRLLSDRFSAERPKGSFSTLEIQRTEQGDSAMYLCASSLLPTSNQETQYFGPGTRLLVL.

V usage is TRBV4-3 and J usage is TRBJ1-4, with D perhaps matching TRBD1 (6 bases). CDR1 and CDR2 from the germline V gene are LGHNA and YSLEER. The CDR3 spans 14 residues. With 3 bases removed from V and 8 bases from J, the gap between germline ends came to 13 bases. The CDR3 DNA reads TGCGCCAGCAGCCAGGACTGGGGGCGGGAAAAACTGTTTTTT. Amino acid sequence: CASSQDWGREKLFF.

The CDR3 nucleotides read TGTGCCAGCAGCATCACCGGGACAGGGGTTGGCTACACCTTC. Its translation: CASSITGTGVGYTF. The chain links TRBV7-9 to TRBJ1-2; 10 nucleotides agree with TRBD1. CDR3 length: 14 residues. The V gene's germline CDR1 is SEHNR and CDR2 FQNEAQ (reference sequence). Trimming took 5 bases from V and 7 from J; bases not matched to a gene: 7.

The rearrangement joins TRBV6-1 to TRBJ2-7; no clear D. The germline CDR1 and CDR2 sequences are MNHNS and SASEGT. The CDR3 spans 16 residues. The V end was cut by 1 base, the J end by 5 bases, with 18 bases between. The CDR3 DNA sequence: TGTGCCAGCAGTGAAGGTATTCGGGCAGTTCGGAACGAGCAGTACTTC. Its protein is CASSEGIRAVRNEQYF.

The chain combines TRBV7-9 with TRBJ1-3; D not resolved. The V and J ends lost 2 bases and 3 bases respectively, with 11 bases between them. Germline V gene lookup returns CDR1 SEHNR and CDR2 FQNEAQ (reference sequence). The CDR3 sequence is 15 residues long. The CDR3 here is CASSLTGIHGNTIYF. The CDR3 DNA reads TGTGCCAGCAGCTTAACCGGGATCCATGGAAACACCATATATTTT.

This sequence joins TRBV4-1 and TRBJ1-5; D gene unclear. The CDR3 runs 15 residues. Looked up from germline, CDR1 is MGHRA and CDR2 is YSYEKL. Trimming took off 0 bases at V and 7 bases at J, with 13 bases between the two ends. The CDR3 DNA is TGCGCCAGCAGCCAAGACTGGGATGGGAGGCAGCCCCAGCATTTT. It yields the protein CASSQDWDGRQPQHF.

This clone was found once. V usage is TRBV5-1 and J usage is TRBJ1-6; possibly TRBD1 for D (6 bases). The CDR3 is 16 residues long. V was shortened by 4 bases and J by 2 bases, with 13 bases between the two germline ends. Germline CDR1 and CDR2: SGHRS and YFSETQ. The CDR3 here is CASSGSEGAYNSPLHF. CDR3 DNA: TGCGCCAGCAGCGGGTCGGAGGGGGCCTATAATTCACCCCTCCACTTT.

This sequence joins TRBV3-1 (or the pseudogene TRBV3-2) and TRBJ1-6; D is unclear. CDR3 length: 18 amino acids. Trimming stripped 0 bases from V and 0 bases from J, with 12 bases between. CDR1 LGHDT and CDR2 YNNKEL come from the germline V gene (reference sequence). In DNA form, the CDR3 reads TGTGCCAGCAGCCAAGAATTCGGGGTCAGCTCCTATAATTCACCCCTCCACTTT. It encodes CASSQEFGVSSYNSPLHF.

This chain joins TRBV1 and TRBJ1-5; the D segment call TRBD1 is taken from the table without a DNA check. TRBV1 is recorded as a pseudogene. The CDR3 contains 16 residues. CDR3 sequence (DNA): TGCACCAGCAGCCAAGACACAGGGTTGAACAATCAGCCCCAGCATTTT. Translating it yields CTSSQDTGLNNQPQHF.

This chain uses TRBV7-6 with TRBJ2-7, with 10 bases that match TRBD2. The CDR3 has 15 residues. Germline V lookup: CDR1 SGHVS, CDR2 FNYEAQ. V lost 1 base to trimming and J lost 2 bases; unmatched junction nucleotides: 2. The CDR3 DNA reads TGTGCCAGCAGCTTAGGGACTAGCGGCCCCTACGAGCAGTACTTC. Its protein product is CASSLGTSGPYEQYF. Supplemented by reference TRBV7-6 and TRBJ2-7, the full variable domain reads GAGVSQSPRYKVTKRGQDVALRCDPISGHVSLYWYRQALGQGPEFLTYFNYEAQQDKSGLPNDRFSAERPEGSISTLTIQRTEQRDSAMYRCASSLGTSGPYEQYFGPGTRLTVT.

V is TRBV19 and J is TRBJ2-6, with 8 nucleotides matching TRBD1. This CDR3 spans 19 amino acids. V dropped 5 bases and J dropped 1; count of bases not matched to a gene: 13. Germline assignment: CDR1 LNHDA and CDR2 SQIVND (reference sequence). CDR3 coding DNA: TGTGCCAGTAGTCAAATCAGGACAGGGATGGGTTCTGGGGCCAACGTCCTGACTTTC. Translating it yields CASSQIRTGMGSGANVLTF.

The chain combines TRBV5-4 with TRBJ2-1, with TRBD2 matching over 7 bases. Germline lookup yields CDR1 SGHNT and CDR2 YYREEE (reference sequence). Trimming took 0 bases from V and 7 from J; bases not matched to a gene: 7. The CDR3 loop spans 15 amino acids. Here the CDR3 DNA reads TGTGCCAGCAGCTTGGGGGGGGGTAAGTTTAATGAGCAGTTCTTC. Translating it yields CASSLGGGKFNEQFF. The variable domain in full, with the rest retrieved from reference TRBV5-4 and TRBJ2-1, is ETGVTQSPTHLIKTRGQQVTLRCSSQSGHNTVSWYQQALGQGPQFIFQYYREEENGRGNFPPRFSGLQFPNYSSELNVNALELDDSALYLCASSLGGGKFNEQFFGPGTRLTVL.

The chain is built from TRBV2 and TRBJ2-1; D assignment may be TRBD1 or TRBD2 (6 bases each). The CDR3 runs to 16 residues. CDR1 and CDR2 (germline): SNHLY, FYNNEI. With 5 bases removed from V and 0 bases from J, the gap between germline ends came to 14 bases. This CDR3 is CASSPRGVSSYNEQFF. As DNA, the CDR3 is TGTGCCAGCAGTCCGAGGGGGGTAAGCTCCTACAATGAGCAGTTCTTC.

The V call is TRBV14, the J call TRBJ2-3; TRBD1 agrees at 9 bases. The trim removed 4 bases at V and 3 bases at J, leaving 8 bases unmatched. The germline V gene encodes CDR1 SGHDN and CDR2 FVKESK. The CDR3 loop spans 16 amino acids. CDR3 DNA sequence: TGTGCCAGCAGCCTCTTGACAGGGGGATCGACAGATACGCAGTATTTT. This sequence encodes CASSLLTGGSTDTQYF. Supplemented by reference TRBV14 and TRBJ2-3, the full variable domain reads EAGVTQFPSHSVIEKGQTVTLRCDPISGHDNLYWYRRVMGKEIKFLLHFVKESKQDESGMPNNRFLAERTGGTYSTLKVQPAELEDSGVYFCASSLLTGGSTDTQYFGPGTRLTVL.

This rearrangement joins TRBV27 to TRBJ2-2; D is possibly TRBD1 (6 bases). Trimming cost V 6 bases and J 3 bases, with 20 bases left between them. This CDR3 comprises 17 residues. CDR1 is MNHEY, CDR2 SMNVEV, per germline (reference sequence). CDR3 in DNA: TGTGCCAGCAGCCCCAGGGGTTCAGGTCGGCACACCGGGGAGCTGTTTTTT. Translating it yields CASSPRGSGRHTGELFF.

The chain employs TRBV21-1 and TRBJ1-5. TRBV21-1 is classified as a pseudogene. CDR3 length equals 17 residues. The CDR3 DNA reads as TGTGCCAGCAGCAAAGTGTTGGTGGGCTTCCTGGAGCAGCCCCAGCATTTT. This translates into CASSKVLVGFLEQPQHF.

J is TRBJ2-3 and V is TRBV11-2; 10 positions match TRBD2. This CDR3 is 15 amino acids long. V shed 5 bases, J shed 5 bases, and the junction held 7 bases outside the gene matches. Germline-derived CDR1 and CDR2 are SGHAT and FQNNGV. CDR3: CASSRNLAGVDTQYF. CDR3 bases: TGTGCCAGCAGCCGCAACCTAGCGGGGGTAGATACGCAGTATTTT.

Points on this clone: Other nucleotide sequences in the sample specify the same CDR3. CDR3 residues: CASSPGYEQYF. The DNA of the CDR3 is TGTGCCAGCAGCCCAGGTTACGAGCAGTACTTC. V usage is TRBV7-9 and J usage is TRBJ2-7; no reliable D call. Germline CDR1 SEHNR, CDR2 FQNEAQ (reference sequence). The V end was cut by 5 bases, the J end by 4 bases, with 6 bases between. This CDR3 has 11 residues. Based on the CDR3 plus reference TRBV7-9 and TRBJ2-7, the full variable domain is DTGVSQNPRHKITKRGQNVTFRCDPISEHNRLYWYRQTLGQGPEFLTYFQNEAQLEKSRLLSDRFSAERPKGSFSTLEIQRTEQGDSAMYLCASSPGYEQYFGPGTRLTVT.

The CDR3 loop reads CSVVRQGTRSGYTF. CDR3 sequence (DNA): TGCAGCGTGGTAAGACAGGGAACGAGGAGTGGCTACACCTTC. The chain carries TRBV29-1 and TRBJ1-2; 7 positions match TRBD1. CDR1 is SQVTM, CDR2 ANQGSEA, per germline. The V segment lost 6 bases and the J segment 7 bases; nucleotides outside the gene matches: 14. This CDR3 is built from 14 residues.

DNA for the CDR3: TGTGCCAGCAGCACCAGCAATCAGCCCCAGCATTTT. It codes for CASSTSNQPQHF. V gene TRBV9 combines with J gene TRBJ1-5; D ambiguous. Germline lookup yields CDR1 SGDLS and CDR2 YYNGEE. The CDR3 is 12 amino acids. V gave up 4 bases and J gave up 1 base, with 3 bases separating them.

The gene calls are TRBV6-5 and TRBJ2-2; no clear D gene. Germline lookup yields CDR1 MNHEY and CDR2 SVGAGI. Trimming took 3 bases from V and 1 from J, leaving 6 bases between them. The length of the CDR3 is 14 residues. DNA for the CDR3: TGTGCCAGCAGTTATACGTGGAACACCGGGGAGCTGTTTTTT. Protein sequence: CASSYTWNTGELFF.

The chain combines TRBV6-5 with TRBJ2-7, with D hard to call. Trimming left V 7 bases short and J 3 bases short, with 13 bases between. There are 13 residues in the CDR3. The germline V gene has CDR1 MNHEY and CDR2 SVGAGI. The CDR3 DNA reads TGTGCCAGCACCCTGACTTGGAGCTACGAGCAGTACTTC. It is translated as CASTLTWSYEQYF.

V usage is TRBV4-1 and J usage is TRBJ2-1, with D tentatively TRBD1 (6 bases). V dropped 0 bases and J dropped 4 bases, with 13 bases sitting between them. Germline V CDR1 and CDR2: MGHRA, YSYEKL. CDR3 length equals 16 residues. CDR3 in DNA: TGCGCCAGCAGCCAAGAGTGGAGACAGGCTTACAATGAGCAGTTCTTC. Residues: CASSQEWRQAYNEQFF.